This TCR beta chain derives from a study of blood T cell repertoires in COVID-19 (dated by TCRdb to the early 2020s). In terms of the full investigation: Samples covering the acute and convalescent phases of COVID-19 were provided by collaborators in the United States, Italy and Spain. The prospective study material was composed of cDNA or gDNA derived from T cells, B-cell-depleted T cells, or PBMCs. The dataset comprised deeply sampled blood TCRbeta repertoires from subjects exposed to, actively infected with, or recovered from COVID-19. The repertoires were released in a freely available public database meant as a resource for research on the immune response to SARS-CoV-2. Samples were obtained from the ongoing ImmuneRACE study (first 160 participants) and from some 1,200 subjects provided by 6 global collaborators. Nearly every sample came with metadata listing a de-identified subject ID, COVID-19 status, age in years and sex. Where HLA class I and class II types were available, the types were taken from metadata supplied by the sample provider, not from assay-based typing. Overall study outcomes, separate from this receptor: The quantity of clinical and demographic metadata differed by source and by participant and was supplied without curation.

As regards this clone: The antigen this receptor binds is unknown. Base qualities are not at hand, and no much larger clone is one base apart.

One collaborating source in Seattle enrolled patients during active infection and followed them longitudinally through the course of disease. The collaborating institutions used their own protocols to collect whole blood in K2EDTA tubes. Collaborator samples were shipped for TCRbeta analysis as frozen whole blood, isolated PBMCs, or DNA extracted from either sample type. Trimming accounts for 4 bases at V and 2 bases at J, while the number of junction bases matched to no gene is 5. The germline V gene specifies SGHAT as CDR1 and FQNNGV as CDR2. The CDR3 holds 15 amino acids from the cysteine to the phenylalanine. Only the CDR3 DNA stays, 45 bases, in frame from base 1. The immunoSEQ Assay, a bias-controlled multiplex PCR, was used to amplify TCRbeta CDR3 regions from genomic DNA. The study's processing was this. Nucleated cell counts per sample were estimated from amplification of reference gene primers within the assay. To quantify the absolute abundance of each unique TCRbeta CDR3 rearrangement, sequence reads were collapsed and filtered. For each sample, productive Simpson clonality was calculated as the square root of Simpson's diversity index across productive rearrangements. This is the immuneACCESS table as TCRdb keeps it, with only in-frame sequences that have V and J called. A part of the clones is gone; compared with another copy, unresolved V genes explain less than half, and the rest is unexplained. The DNA was the basis for D and trimming; V, J and clone size are from that table. A total of approximately 250,000 clones appear in this sample, 80% to 90% of them only once. The leading ten clones occupy around 14% of the sample.

The material sequenced was peripheral blood. The chain couples TRBV11-2 to TRBJ1-2, and TRBD1 aligns with 9 junction nucleotides. This clonotype originated in a woman between 70 and 85 years old with COVID-19, enrolled during active disease. The DNA sequence follows: TGTGCCAGCAGCTCCACAGGGGGCGTAAACTATGGCTACACCTTC. This sequence encodes CASSSTGGVNYGYTF.